A single sample is the source of the 6 T cell receptor beta chains below, sequenced in a study of blood T cell repertoires in COVID-19. The table came from immunoSEQ multiplex PCR; TCRdb's copy has only in-frame clones and leaves some out. This sample has 70,000 to 80,000 clones, with roughly 90% found just once. Sequenced: peripheral blood. These receptors came from a woman aged 50 to 65 with acute or convalescent COVID-19.

As to this clone: The junction and the germline gene differ at one end; a read error may be behind it. The J gene is TRBJ2-5, the V gene TRBV7-7, with D tentatively TRBD2 (5 bases). This CDR3 spans 14 amino acids. CDR1 is SSHAT, CDR2 FNYEAQ, per germline (reference sequence). Written as DNA, the CDR3 is TGTGCTAGCAGCCCTGGTGCGGGCGGAGAGACCCAGTACTTC. Its protein product is CASSPGAGGETQYF.

The genes are TRBV10-1 and TRBJ1-1; D not resolved. Between the trimmed V and J ends, which lost 4 bases and 4 bases, there was a span of 10 bases. CDR3 length equals 13 residues. Germline values: CDR1 WNHNN, CDR2 SYGVQD (reference sequence). The CDR3 here is CASSATVVTEAFF. CDR3 nucleotides: TGCGCCAGCAGTGCAACAGTGGTCACTGAAGCTTTCTTT.

The chain uses TRBV11-2 and TRBJ2-2, with 7 bases matching TRBD2. Germline lookup yields CDR1 SGHAT and CDR2 FQNNGV. Trimming at V came to 5 bases and at J to 7 bases, leaving 7 bases not matched to a gene. This CDR3 comprises 14 residues. CDR3 residues: CASSPGAGYGELFF. Written as DNA, the CDR3 is TGTGCCAGCAGCCCGGGAGCGGGATACGGGGAGCTGTTTTTT.

The chain has TRBV5-6 and TRBJ1-1; D is possibly TRBD1 (5 bases). The germline V gene has CDR1 SGHDT and CDR2 YYEEEE. V was pared by 1 base and J by 7 bases, with 14 bases between. The CDR3 has 14 residues. The CDR3 nucleotides read TGTGCCAGCAGCTTGAGGTCCAGGGTTGGTGAAGCTTTCTTT. Protein sequence: CASSLRSRVGEAFF.

The gene calls are TRBV6-2 or TRBV6-3 and TRBJ2-1; no clear D. Germline V gene lookup returns CDR1 MNHEY and CDR2 SVGEGT. The CDR3 has 12 residues. The ends were cut back, 4 bases at V and 6 bases at J, with 7 bases in the middle. The CDR3 sequence: CASSWAGNEQFF. The CDR3 DNA follows: TGTGCCAGCAGTTGGGCAGGCAATGAGCAGTTCTTC.

This clone appeared a few times. The V call is TRBV9, the J call TRBJ1-1, with 10 bases fitting TRBD1. With 3 bases clipped from V and 8 bases from J, the junction kept 4 bases outside the gene matches. The CDR3 extends over 13 amino acids. Germline CDR1 and CDR2: SGDLS and YYNGEE. CDR3 nucleotides: TGTGCCAGCAGCGGGGGGGACAGGGGCGAAGCTTTCTTT. As protein: CASSGGDRGEAFF.